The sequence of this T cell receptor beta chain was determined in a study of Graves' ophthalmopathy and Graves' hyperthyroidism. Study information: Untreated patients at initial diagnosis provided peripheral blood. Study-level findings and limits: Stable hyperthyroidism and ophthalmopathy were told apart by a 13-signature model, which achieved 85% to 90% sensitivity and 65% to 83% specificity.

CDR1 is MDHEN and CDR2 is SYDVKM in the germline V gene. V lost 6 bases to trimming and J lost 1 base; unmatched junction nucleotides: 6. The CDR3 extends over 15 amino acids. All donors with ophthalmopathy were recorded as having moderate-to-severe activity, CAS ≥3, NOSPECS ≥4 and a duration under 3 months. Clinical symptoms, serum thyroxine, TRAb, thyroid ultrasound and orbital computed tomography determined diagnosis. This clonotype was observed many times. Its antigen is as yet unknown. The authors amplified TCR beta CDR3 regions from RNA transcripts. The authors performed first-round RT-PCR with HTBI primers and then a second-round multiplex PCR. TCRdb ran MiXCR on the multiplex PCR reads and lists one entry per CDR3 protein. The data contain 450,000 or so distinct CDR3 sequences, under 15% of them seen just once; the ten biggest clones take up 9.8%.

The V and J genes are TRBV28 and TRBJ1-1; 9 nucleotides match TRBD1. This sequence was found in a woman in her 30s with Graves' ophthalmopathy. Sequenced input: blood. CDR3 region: CASRDRGFENTEAFF. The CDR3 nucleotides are TGTGCCAGCAGAGACAGGGGGTTTGAGAACACTGAAGCTTTCTTT.